The 23 T cell receptor beta chains in this list originate from one sample, sequenced in a study of T cell clonality in common variable immunodeficiency (dated by TCRdb to the mid-2010s). The investigation overall reported the following: CVID TCRbeta sequences reportedly showed fewer deletions and N-nucleotide insertions and lacked highly modified clones with 13 or more V deletions.

To prepare the library, the immunoSEQ multiplex PCR assay was applied. This is the immuneACCESS table as TCRdb keeps it, with only in-frame sequences that have V and J called. A part of the clones is gone; compared with another copy, unresolved V genes explain less than half, and the rest is unexplained. The data for this sample show more than 30,000 clones, each detected more than once. The ten largest account for more than 4.5% of the sample. Their antigens are not known. Material: peripheral blood mononuclear cells. Receptor source: a human donor with common variable immunodeficiency.

This clone was counted a few times. The CDR3 end falls 3 residues outside the read, so it is completed with the germline J gene. J is TRBJ1-1 and V is TRBV7-9; a possible D gene is TRBD1 (6 bases). This CDR3 comprises 13 residues. Trimming removed 8 bases at V and 4 bases at J, with 14 bases between. Germline V gene lookup returns CDR1 SEHNR and CDR2 FQNEAQ (reference sequence). The sequenced CDR3 bases are TGTGCCAGCTTAGGGGGATCTAGCACTGAA. Its translation is CASLGGSSTE. The entire CDR3 is CASLGGSSTEAFF.

There are a few counts of this clone. Sequencing ends 3 residues short of the CDR3 end; the germline J gene provides the rest. This chain links TRBV30 with TRBJ1-1; D call uncertain. Looked up from germline, CDR1 is GTSNPN and CDR2 is SVGIG (reference sequence). The CDR3 has 12 residues. This chain's CDR3 is CAWSPLPAEAFF. Partial CDR3 DNA: TGTGCCTGGAGTCCCCTTCCCGCGGAA.

This clone has just a few counts. The read ends 3 residues shy of where the CDR3 ends; the end is completed using the germline J gene. This chain uses TRBV6-4 with TRBJ2-1; 12 bases align to TRBD2. Germline CDR1 and CDR2: MRHNA and SNTAGT. With V trimmed by 6 bases and J by 5 bases, 5 bases remained unmatched. The CDR3 is 15 residues long. CDR3 DNA (partial): TGTGCCAGCAGCCTCCTAGCGGGGGGGAACAATGAG. Its translation: CASSLLAGGNNE. The full-length CDR3 reads as CASSLLAGGNNEQFF.

This clone was observed a few times. The read ends 3 residues shy of where the CDR3 ends; the end is completed using the germline J gene. The rearrangement joins TRBV19 to TRBJ1-1; a possible D gene is TRBD1 (6 bases). Trimming left V 5 bases short and J 4 bases short, with 17 bases between. CDR1 is LNHDA, CDR2 SQIVND, per germline (reference sequence). This CDR3 is 15 amino acids long. The CDR3 loop is CASSSRSQGGTEAFF. The DNA read from the CDR3 is TGTGCCAGTAGTTCCCGATCACAGGGTGGCACTGAA.

This clone came up a few times. The read halts 3 residues ahead of the CDR3 end, with the missing end drawn from the germline J gene. This chain joins TRBV7-8 and TRBJ1-2; possibly TRBD1 for D (6 bases). Germline loops: CDR1 SGHVS, CDR2 FQNEAQ. The CDR3 extends over 14 amino acids. With 1 base removed from V and 7 bases from J, the gap between germline ends came to 13 bases. The CDR3 reads CASSLGARGSGYTF. The CDR3 DNA, read in part, is TGTGCCAGCAGCTTAGGGGCCAGGGGCTCTGGC.

Ten or more counts support this clone. Read sequence stops 3 residues before the CDR3 end, and the germline J gene provides the missing end. This sequence joins TRBV19 and TRBJ2-5; 8 bases fit TRBD2. The CDR3 runs 14 residues. The germline gives CDR1 LNHDA, CDR2 SQIVND (reference sequence). The ends lost 6 bases at V and 5 bases at J; junction bases unmatched: 8. CDR3 sequence reads: CASRTAGGMETQYF. The sequenced CDR3 bases are TGTGCCAGTAGAACGGCGGGGGGTATGGAGACC.

To note about this clone: The CDR3 end is not reached by the read, which stops 3 residues before it; the germline J gene fills it in. This chain links TRBV7-8 with TRBJ1-4, with 7 bases that match TRBD1. The CDR3 runs to 17 residues. CDR1 is SGHVS and CDR2 is FQNEAQ in the germline V gene. V shed 1 base, J shed 7 bases, and the junction held 12 bases outside the gene matches. The covered CDR3 bases are TGTGCCAGCAGCTTAGAGAAAATCCCGGGACAGTCTGAAAAA. Translation gives CASSLEKIPGQSEK. The entire CDR3 protein is CASSLEKIPGQSEKLFF.

A few counts support this clone. From the germline J gene comes the end of the CDR3, since the read stops 3 residues before it. J is TRBJ2-6 and V is TRBV19; tentative D call: TRBD2 (6 bases). Per the germline V gene, CDR1 is LNHDA and CDR2 is SQIVND (reference sequence). The CDR3 is made up of 16 amino acids. V was trimmed by 1 base and J by 0 bases, leaving 7 bases between them. CDR3 sequence: CASSIGGNSGANVLTF. The sequenced part of the CDR3 DNA is TGTGCCAGTAGTATAGGCGGGAACTCTGGGGCCAACGTC. The entire variable domain, with the rest obtained from reference TRBV19 and TRBJ2-6, is as follows: DGGITQSPKYLFRKEGQNVTLSCEQNLNHDAMYWYRQDPGQGLRLIYYSQIVNDFQKGDIAEGYSVSREKKESFPLTVTSAQKNPTAFYLCASSIGGNSGANVLTFGAGSRLTVL.

This clone is labeled as medium-sized. The DNA ends 3 residues before the CDR3 does, and the rest of the CDR3 is filled in from the germline J gene. The rearrangement joins TRBV5-4 to TRBJ2-3, with D possibly TRBD2 on 5 matching bases. V lost 2 bases, J lost 1 base, and 14 bases lay in between. Germline CDR1 reads SGHNT; CDR2 reads YYREEE (reference sequence). The length of the CDR3 is 16 residues. The CDR3 DNA, read in part, is TGTGCCAGCAGCTTAGGAGCTTCCGGGGGCACAGATACG. This gives the protein CASSLGASGGTDT. The whole CDR3 region reads CASSLGASGGTDTQYF. Full variable domain (rest looked up from reference TRBV5-4 and TRBJ2-3): ETGVTQSPTHLIKTRGQQVTLRCSSQSGHNTVSWYQQALGQGPQFIFQYYREEENGRGNFPPRFSGLQFPNYSSELNVNALELDDSALYLCASSLGASGGTDTQYFGPGTRLTVL.

Partial CDR3 DNA: TGTGCCAGCAGCCTCCGGTCCCTCACCGAATACGAG. Translation: CASSLRSLTEYE. The whole CDR3 protein is CASSLRSLTEYEQYF. The rearrangement uses TRBV7-2 and TRBJ2-7; D is undetermined. The CDR3 end is not reached by the read, which stops 3 residues before it; the germline J gene fills it in. Germline lookup yields CDR1 SGHTA and CDR2 FQGNSA. This CDR3 region has 15 residues. Trimming took 5 bases from V and 4 from J, leaving 18 bases between them.

This clone was seen a handful of times. The read falls 3 residues short of the CDR3 end, and the missing part is taken from the germline J gene. V and J are TRBV6-1 and TRBJ1-2, with D unclear. Per germline, CDR1 MNHNS and CDR2 SASEGT. This CDR3 has 13 amino acids. CDR3 amino acids: CASSEDPGWGYTF. The DNA read from the CDR3 is TGTGCCAGCAGTGAAGATCCCGGGTGGGGC.

This clone qualifies as medium-sized. The read comes to an end 3 residues before the CDR3 does, leaving the germline J gene to fill in the end. V and J are TRBV20-1 and TRBJ1-5; TRBD1 matches at 9 bases. CDR3 length: 14 residues. Trimming cost V 6 bases and J 2 bases; bases outside gene matches: 5. Per germline, CDR1 DFQATT and CDR2 SNEGSKA (reference sequence). This CDR3 is CSASDRGGNQPQHF. CDR3 DNA, as far as it was read: TGCAGTGCATCGGACAGGGGCGGCAATCAGCCC.

This clone was seen more than once but under ten times. Read coverage stops 3 residues before the CDR3 terminus; the germline J gene supplies the remainder. The chain has TRBV7-3 and TRBJ2-7, with D tentatively TRBD2 (6 bases). Between the trimmed V and J ends, which lost 6 bases and 6 bases, there was a span of 18 bases. CDR3 size: 14 residues. From germline, CDR1 is SGHTA and CDR2 FQGTGA. The DNA read from the CDR3 is TGTGCCAGCAGTTCGAGTCCCGGGGGAGGCGAG. This translates into CASSSSPGGGE. The whole CDR3 protein is CASSSSPGGGEQYF.

Of note for this clone: The read falls 3 residues short of the CDR3 end, and the missing part is taken from the germline J gene. The gene calls are TRBV30 and TRBJ2-5, with 7 bases identical to TRBD2. Looked up from germline, CDR1 is GTSNPN and CDR2 is SVGIG (reference sequence). This CDR3 spans 15 amino acids. Trimming cost V 5 bases and J 0 bases; bases outside gene matches: 9. CDR3 DNA, as far as it was read: TGTGCCTGGTCGCGAGCGGGGAGCAACCAAGAGACC. This encodes CAWSRAGSNQET. The full CDR3 sequence reads CAWSRAGSNQETQYF.

Details on this clone: The DNA ends 3 residues before the CDR3 does, and the rest of the CDR3 is filled in from the germline J gene. V usage is TRBV18 and J usage is TRBJ1-2; TRBD1 matches 7 bases. Germline values: CDR1 KGHSH, CDR2 LQKENI. The CDR3 consists of 12 residues. The covered CDR3 bases are TGTGCCAGCTCACCTCCAGGGGGGGGC. This encodes CASSPPGGG. The complete CDR3 reads CASSPPGGGYTF.

Ten or more counts support this clone. The CDR3 end lies 3 residues beyond the end of the read and is filled in from the germline J gene. This rearrangement joins TRBV5-6 to TRBJ2-7; 7 bases align to TRBD2. Germline-derived CDR1 and CDR2 are SGHDT and YYEEEE. This CDR3 is 15 amino acids long. V was clipped by 1 base and J by 4 bases; unmatched bases: 8. This CDR3 is CASSLSKSGAYEQYF. The part of the CDR3 DNA that was read is TGTGCCAGCAGCTTGTCTAAAAGCGGGGCTTACGAG.

About this clone: The observed sequence ends 3 residues before the CDR3 terminus, with the missing tail filled in from the germline J gene. V is TRBV7-9 and J is TRBJ2-6, with D possibly matching TRBD2 (7 bases). Trimming removed 11 bases at V and 2 bases at J, with 16 bases between. Per germline, CDR1 SEHNR and CDR2 FQNEAQ (reference sequence). The CDR3 runs to 15 residues. Partial CDR3 DNA: TGTGCCGGAAGAGGGGGGGGAGCTGGGGCCAACGTC. Protein product: CAGRGGGAGANV. The complete CDR3 protein is CAGRGGGAGANVLTF.

This clone was recorded a few times. The read stops 3 residues short of the end of the CDR3; the missing end is completed from the germline J gene. The chain links TRBV7-6 to TRBJ2-3, with 10 bases fitting TRBD1. The V gene's germline CDR1 is SGHVS and CDR2 FNYEAQ. V trimming: 8 bases; J trimming: 5 bases; junction bases outside the gene matches: 13. This CDR3 spans 16 amino acids. CDR3 region: CASAVGTGDRGDTQYF. CDR3 DNA (partial): TGTGCCAGCGCGGTGGGGACAGGGGATAGGGGAGATACG.

There are many counts of this clone. Read sequence stops 3 residues before the CDR3 end, and the germline J gene provides the missing end. The rearrangement joins TRBV5-1 to TRBJ1-2; the match to TRBD1 covers 8 bases. V lost 4 bases, J lost 3 bases, and 5 bases stayed unmatched. The germline V gene encodes CDR1 SGHRS and CDR2 YFSETQ. This CDR3 is built from 14 residues. The chain's CDR3 is CASSKDREDYGYTF. CDR3 bases read: TGCGCCAGCAGCAAGGACAGGGAGGACTATGGC.

Many counts were recorded for this clone. The read ends 3 residues before the CDR3 terminus; that terminus is restored from the germline J gene. This chain links TRBV30 with TRBJ2-7; D gene uncertain. The germline V gene has CDR1 GTSNPN and CDR2 SVGIG (reference sequence). Deletions cut 0 bases from V and 3 bases from J, with 9 bases between. There are 13 residues in the CDR3. CDR3 amino acids: CAWSVRTDYEQYF. The DNA read from the CDR3 is TGTGCCTGGAGTGTACGAACAGACTACGAG.

This clone has a handful of counts. The CDR3 sequence: CASSPPDRWGGLFF. The sequenced part of the CDR3 DNA is TGTGCCAGCTCACCACCCGACCGCTGGGGGGGA. The V call is TRBV18, the J call TRBJ1-4, with D possibly TRBD1 on 5 matching bases. Read sequence stops 3 residues before the CDR3 end, and the germline J gene provides the missing end. The CDR3 spans 14 residues. Germline-derived CDR1 and CDR2 are KGHSH and LQKENI.

This clone has more than one count but fewer than ten. Read sequence stops 3 residues before the CDR3 end, and the germline J gene provides the missing end. The chain carries TRBV7-7 and TRBJ1-4; D is possibly TRBD1 (5 bases). The V end was cut by 5 bases, the J end by 3 bases, with 13 bases between. CDR3 length: 15 residues. Looked up from germline, CDR1 is SSHAT and CDR2 is FNYEAQ (reference sequence). The CDR3 here is CASSRGGEANEKLFF. Partial CDR3 DNA: TGTGCCAGCAGCCGGGGCGGGGAGGCTAATGAAAAA. Based on the CDR3 plus reference TRBV7-7 and TRBJ1-4, the full variable domain is GAGVSQSPRYKVTKRGQDVTLRCDPISSHATLYWYQQALGQGPEFLTYFNYEAQPDKSGLPSDRFSAERPEGSISTLTIQRTEQRDSAMYRCASSRGGEANEKLFFGSGTQLSVL.

This clone was observed many times. The read stops 3 residues short of the end of the CDR3; the missing end is completed from the germline J gene. The chain recombines TRBV18 with TRBJ1-1, with no clear D. Germline V gene sequence: CDR1 KGHSH, CDR2 LQKENI. Trimming pared 5 bases from V and 1 base from J, leaving 8 bases between. This CDR3 has 13 residues. CDR3 protein: CASSGRKNTEAFF. The CDR3 DNA, read in part, is TGTGCCAGCTCAGGGCGAAAGAACACTGAA. Looking up the rest from reference TRBV18 and TRBJ1-1 gives the full variable domain: NAGVMQNPRHLVRRRGQEARLRCSPMKGHSHVYWYRQLPEEGLKFMVYLQKENIIDESGMPKERFSAEFPKEGPSILRIQQVVRGDSAAYFCASSGRKNTEAFFGQGTRLTVV.